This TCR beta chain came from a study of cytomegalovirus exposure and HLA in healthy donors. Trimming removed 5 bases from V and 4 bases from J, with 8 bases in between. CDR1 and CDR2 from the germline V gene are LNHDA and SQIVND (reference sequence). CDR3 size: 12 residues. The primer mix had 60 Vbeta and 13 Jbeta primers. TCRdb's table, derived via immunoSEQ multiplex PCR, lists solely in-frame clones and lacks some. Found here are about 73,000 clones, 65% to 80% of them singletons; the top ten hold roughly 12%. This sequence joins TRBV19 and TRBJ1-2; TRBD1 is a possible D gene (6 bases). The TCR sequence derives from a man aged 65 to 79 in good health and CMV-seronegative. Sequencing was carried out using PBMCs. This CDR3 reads CASSPDSYGYTF. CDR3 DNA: TGTGCCAGTAGTCCGGACAGCTATGGCTACACCTTC.